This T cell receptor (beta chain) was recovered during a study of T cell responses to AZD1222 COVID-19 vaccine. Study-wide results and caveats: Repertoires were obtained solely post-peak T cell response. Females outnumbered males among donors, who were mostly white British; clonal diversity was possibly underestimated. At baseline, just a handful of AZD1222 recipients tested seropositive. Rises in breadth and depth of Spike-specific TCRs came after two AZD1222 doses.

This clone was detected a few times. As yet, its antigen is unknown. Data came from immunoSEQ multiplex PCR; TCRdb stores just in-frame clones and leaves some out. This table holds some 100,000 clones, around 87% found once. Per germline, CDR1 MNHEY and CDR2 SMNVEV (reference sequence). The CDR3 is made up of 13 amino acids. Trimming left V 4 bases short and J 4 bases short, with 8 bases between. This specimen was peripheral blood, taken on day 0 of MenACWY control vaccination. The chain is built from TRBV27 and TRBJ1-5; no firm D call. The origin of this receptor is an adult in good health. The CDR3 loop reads CASSWARNQPQHF. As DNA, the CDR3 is TGTGCCAGCAGTTGGGCCCGAAATCAGCCCCAGCATTTT.